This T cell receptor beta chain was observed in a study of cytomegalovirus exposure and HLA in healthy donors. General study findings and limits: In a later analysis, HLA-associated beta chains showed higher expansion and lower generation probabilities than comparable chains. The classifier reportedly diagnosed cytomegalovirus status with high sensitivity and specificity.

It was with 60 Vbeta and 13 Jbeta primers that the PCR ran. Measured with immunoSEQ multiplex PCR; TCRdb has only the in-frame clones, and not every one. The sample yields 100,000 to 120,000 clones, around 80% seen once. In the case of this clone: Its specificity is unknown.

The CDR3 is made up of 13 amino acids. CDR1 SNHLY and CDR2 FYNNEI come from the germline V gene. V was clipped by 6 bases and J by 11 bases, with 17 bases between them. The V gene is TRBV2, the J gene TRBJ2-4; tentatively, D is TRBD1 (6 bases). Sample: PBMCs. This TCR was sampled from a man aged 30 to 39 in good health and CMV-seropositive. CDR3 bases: TGTGCCAGCAGAAACAGGGACGGTGGATTTCAGTACTTC. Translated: CASRNRDGGFQYF.